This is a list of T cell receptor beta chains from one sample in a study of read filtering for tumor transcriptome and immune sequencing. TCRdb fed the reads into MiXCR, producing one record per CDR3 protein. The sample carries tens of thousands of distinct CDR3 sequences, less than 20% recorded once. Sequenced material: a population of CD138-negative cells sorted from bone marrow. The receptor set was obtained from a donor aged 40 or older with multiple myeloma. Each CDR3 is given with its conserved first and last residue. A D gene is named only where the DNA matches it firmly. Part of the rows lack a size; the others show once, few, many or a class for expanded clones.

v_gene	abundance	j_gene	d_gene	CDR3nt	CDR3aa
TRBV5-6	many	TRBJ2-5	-	TGTGCCAGCAGCTTGCCAGGGCGGGAGACCCAGTACTTC	CASSLPGRETQYF
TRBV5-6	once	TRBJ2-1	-	TGTGCCATCAGCTCGGAGTTATTGTTCTTT	CAISSELLFF
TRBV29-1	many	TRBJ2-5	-	TGCAGCGTTGACCAGGGAGAGACCCAGTACTTC	CSVDQGETQYF
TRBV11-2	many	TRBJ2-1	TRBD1	TGTGCCAGCAGCTACCGGGACAGCCAATACAATGAGCAGTTCTTC	CASSYRDSQYNEQFF
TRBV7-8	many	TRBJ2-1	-	TGTGCCAGCAGCTTAGGAGGTCAGGACAATGAGCAGTTCTTC	CASSLGGQDNEQFF
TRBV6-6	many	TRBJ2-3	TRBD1	TGTGCCAGCAGTCTAGGACAGGGGACAGATACGCAGTATTTT	CASSLGQGTDTQYF
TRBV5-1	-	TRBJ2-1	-	TGCGCCAGCAGCGGGAGCGGGTACAATGAGCAGTTCTTC	CASSGSGYNEQFF
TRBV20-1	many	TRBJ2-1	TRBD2	TGCAGTACTAGAGTGCCCCCTCTAGCGGGAGGGCCCCATGAGCAGTTCTTC	CSTRVPPLAGGPHEQFF
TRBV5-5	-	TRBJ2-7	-	TGTGCCAGCAGCTTATGGGGGAACTCCTACGAGCAGTACTTC	CASSLWGNSYEQYF
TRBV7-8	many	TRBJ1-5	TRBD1	TGTGCCAGCAGCTTCAGGGGGGGCGGCCAGCCCCAGCATTTT	CASSFRGGGQPQHF
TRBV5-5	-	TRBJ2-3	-	TGTGCCAGCAGCTTGGTGCCCTTGTATACAGATACACAGTATTTT	CASSLVPLYTDTQYF
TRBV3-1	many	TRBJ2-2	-	TGTGCCAGCAGCCAACTACTAGGGGCCGGGGAGCTGTTTTTT	CASSQLLGAGELFF
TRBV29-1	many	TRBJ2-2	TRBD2	TGCAGCGTTGAAGTGGGAGGGCTAGCGGGTAACACCGGGGAGCTGTTTTTT	CSVEVGGLAGNTGELFF
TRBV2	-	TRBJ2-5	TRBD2	TGTGCCAGCAGTGCTGGACTAGCGGGGGAGACCCAGTACTTC	CASSAGLAGETQYF
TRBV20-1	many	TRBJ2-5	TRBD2	TGCAGTGCAACGGGACTAGCGGGGAAAGAGACCCAGTACTTC	CSATGLAGKETQYF
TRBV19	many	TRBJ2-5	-	TGTGCCAGTAGTATTGCCGGAGTCCAAGAGACCCAGTACTTC	CASSIAGVQETQYF
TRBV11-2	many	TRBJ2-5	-	TGTGCCAGCAGCCCCGGACAGAGCCCAGGGGAGACCCAGTACTTC	CASSPGQSPGETQYF
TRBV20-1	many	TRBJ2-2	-	TGCAGTGCTAGAGTCATGGGGTCCGGGGAGCTGTTTTTT	CSARVMGSGELFF
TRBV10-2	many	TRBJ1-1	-	TGCGCCAGCAGTGAGTCGCAGGGCCAAAACACTGAAGCTTTCTTT	CASSESQGQNTEAFF
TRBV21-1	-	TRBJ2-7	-	TGTGCCAGCAGCGCCGACTGCGGGAACTACGAGCAGTACTTC	CASSADCGNYEQYF
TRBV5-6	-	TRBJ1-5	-	TGTGCCAGCAGCTTGGCGGCCAATCAGCCCCAGCATTTT	CASSLAANQPQHF
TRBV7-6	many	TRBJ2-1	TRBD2	TGTGCCAGCAGCTTAGTTTCGGGGACTAGCGGGGGATCACCGTTCTTC	CASSLVSGTSGGSPFF
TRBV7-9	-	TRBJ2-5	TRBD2	TGTGCCAGCAGCTACGGAATAGCGGGTCAAGAGACCCAGTACTTC	CASSYGIAGQETQYF
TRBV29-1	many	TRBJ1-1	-	TGCAGCGTTGAGGGGAGGAACACTGAAGCTTTCTTT	CSVEGRNTEAFF
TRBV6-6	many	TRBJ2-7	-	TGTGCCAGCAGTTACTCGGGCAGGGAGTACTACGAGCAGTACTTC	CASSYSGREYYEQYF
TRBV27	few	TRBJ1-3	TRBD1	TGTGCCAGCAGTTCGACAGGGCTGGTCGGTGGAAACACCATATATTTT	CASSSTGLVGGNTIYF
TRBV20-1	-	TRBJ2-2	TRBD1	TGCAGTGCTCCAGGGGGTCTGGACACCGGGGAGCTGTTTTTT	CSAPGGLDTGELFF
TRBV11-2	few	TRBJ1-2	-	TGTGCCAGCAGCTTAGATTTAAGGGCCCGTAGCGGCTATGGCTACACCTTC	CASSLDLRARSGYGYTF